The rows below give T cell receptor beta chains drawn from one sample of a study of blood T cell repertoires in COVID-19. Measured with immunoSEQ multiplex PCR; TCRdb has only the in-frame clones, and not every one. This table has over 35,000 clones, 90% appearing once. Sequencing was done on a sample of peripheral blood. Every receptor here comes from a man between 70 and 80 years old with active COVID-19. The CDR3 runs from the conserved cysteine through the conserved F or W. Each record gives: clone size, J gene, V gene, D gene, CDR3 length, CDR3 DNA, CDR3 protein. A D gene is named only where the DNA matches it firmly. Size tells how often a clone was seen (once, few, many) or the class of an expanded clone, and some rows leave it out.

NA,TRBJ2-7,TRBV7-8,NA,13,TGTGCCAGCAGCTTAGCCCGGGGCTACGAGCAGTACTTC,CASSLARGYEQYF
once,TRBJ1-1,TRBV19,NA,14,TGTGCCAGTAGAGATGGGCCTTTGAACACTGAAGCTTTCTTT,CASRDGPLNTEAFF
NA,TRBJ2-2,TRBV5-1,NA,16,TGCGCCAGCAGCTCCGAAATACCCCGGTACACCGGGGAGCTGTTTTTT,CASSSEIPRYTGELFF
NA,TRBJ1-5,TRBV5-6,TRBD1,15,TGTGCCAGCAGCGACGCGACAGGGGGCGGACAGCCCCAGCATTTT,CASSDATGGGQPQHF
NA,TRBJ2-1,TRBV3-1/TRBV3-2,TRBD2,17,TGTGCCAGCAGCCAACCGGGGACTAGCGGAGCTTACAATGAGCAGTTCTTC,CASSQPGTSGAYNEQFF
NA,TRBJ2-2,TRBV10-3,NA,13,TGTGCCACCACTGGGACACTCACCGGGGAGCTGTTTTTT,CATTGTLTGELFF
NA,TRBJ1-5,TRBV6-5,NA,14,TGTGCCAGCAGCTCCAGGGGATTGGAACAGCCCCAGCATTTT,CASSSRGLEQPQHF
NA,TRBJ2-5,TRBV7-2,NA,14,TGTGCCAGCAGCTTAAGGACTCACTCCGAGACCCAGTACTTC,CASSLRTHSETQYF
NA,TRBJ1-5,TRBV7-2,NA,13,TGTGCCAGCAGCTTGGGCCTCAATCAGCCCCAGCATTTT,CASSLGLNQPQHF
NA,TRBJ2-7,TRBV18,NA,14,TGTGCCAGCTCAACGCAGGGGGGTAACTACGAGCAGTACTTC,CASSTQGGNYEQYF
NA,TRBJ1-5,TRBV7-8,NA,16,TGTGCCAGCAGCTTCGGGGTGGGGACATTTAATCAGCCCCAGCATTTT,CASSFGVGTFNQPQHF
NA,TRBJ2-3,TRBV7-2,TRBD2,14,TGTGCCAGCGGATTACTAGCGGGTACAGATACGCAGTATTTT,CASGLLAGTDTQYF
NA,TRBJ2-7,TRBV19,NA,16,TGTGCCAGTAGTCGAAATAGTTTAGGGGGTACCTACGAGCAGTACTTC,CASSRNSLGGTYEQYF
few,TRBJ2-2,TRBV9,NA,12,TGTGCCAGCAGCGTTATCACCGGGGAGCTGTTTTTT,CASSVITGELFF
once,TRBJ2-1,TRBV4-1,TRBD1,16,TGCGCCAGCACCGATCCGGGACAGGCGCCTTACAATGAGCAGTTCTTC,CASTDPGQAPYNEQFF
NA,TRBJ2-7,TRBV21-1,NA,11,TGTGCCAGCAGCTTCCTTTACGAGCAGTACTTC,CASSFLYEQYF
NA,TRBJ1-6,TRBV6-5,NA,15,TGTGCCAGCAGTTACTCGCGGCAGATTAATTCACCCCTCCACTTT,CASSYSRQINSPLHF
few,TRBJ1-1,TRBV4-1,NA,17,TGCGCCAGCAGCCAAGATACCGCGGGGAGGATGAACACTGAAGCTTTCTTT,CASSQDTAGRMNTEAFF
NA,TRBJ2-5,TRBV5-1,NA,13,TGCGCCAGCAGCTTGGGTTCAGGAGAGACCCAGTACTTC,CASSLGSGETQYF
NA,TRBJ2-3,TRBV7-2,NA,16,TGTGCCAGCAGCCCAAACAGGGTCCGGGGCACAGATACGCAGTATTTT,CASSPNRVRGTDTQYF
few,TRBJ2-4,TRBV20-1,TRBD2,17,TGCAGTGCTAGTCCTCTAGCGGGAGTGGTGGCCAAAAACATTCAGTACTTC,CSASPLAGVVAKNIQYF
NA,TRBJ2-7,TRBV6-9,NA,16,TGTGCCAGCAGTTATGTGTATTCTAGCGCCAGCTACGAGCAGTACTTC,CASSYVYSSASYEQYF
NA,TRBJ1-4,TRBV19,NA,16,TGTGCCAGTAGTACAGCGATAGGTACAACTAATGAAAAACTGTTTTTT,CASSTAIGTTNEKLFF
NA,TRBJ2-1,TRBV15,NA,16,TGTGCCACCAGCAGGCTGGGGGCCTCGGGGATGAATGAGCAGTTCTTC,CATSRLGASGMNEQFF
NA,TRBJ1-1,TRBV19,NA,13,TGTGCCAGTAATCGTCAAGGGGACACTGAAGCTTTCTTT,CASNRQGDTEAFF
NA,TRBJ2-5,TRBV21-1,NA,15,TGTGCCAGCAGCCTAAGAGGACAGGGAAGAGAGACCCAGTACTTC,CASSLRGQGRETQYF
NA,TRBJ1-2,TRBV20-1,NA,12,TGCAGTGCTAGTCTGGCCCTCTATGGCTACACCTTC,CSASLALYGYTF
NA,TRBJ1-1,TRBV5-6,TRBD1,15,TGTGCCAGCAGCTTGGGGGACAGTATGAACACTGAAGCTTTCTTT,CASSLGDSMNTEAFF
NA,TRBJ1-5,TRBV28,NA,17,TGTGCCAGCAGACAAAAGACAGTTTTTTATGGCAATCAGCCCCAGCATTTT,CASRQKTVFYGNQPQHF
NA,TRBJ2-1,TRBV9,TRBD2,16,TGTGCCAGCAGCCCACGACTAGCGGTTTCCTACAATGAGCAGTTCTTC,CASSPRLAVSYNEQFF
NA,TRBJ1-4,TRBV23-1,TRBD1,18,TGCGCCAGCAGTCAAGAAAGACAGGGGGCTGTAGTTTGTGAAAAACTGTTTTTT,CASSQERQGAVVCEKLFF
NA,TRBJ2-3,TRBV27,NA,11,TGTGCCCTAGTTAAGGGGGTTACGCAGTATTTT,CALVKGVTQYF
NA,TRBJ2-7,TRBV4-2,NA,16,TGTGCCAGCAGCCAAGGCCCTGGGGGGAGAGGCTACGAGCAGTACTTC,CASSQGPGGRGYEQYF
once,TRBJ1-1,TRBV10-3,TRBD1,14,TGTGCCATCAGCCGACAGGGGCTCGACACTGAAGCTTTCTTT,CAISRQGLDTEAFF
once,TRBJ2-3,TRBV6-5,NA,12,TGTGCCAGTTTTTGGGAGGCAGATACGCAGTATTTT,CASFWEADTQYF
NA,TRBJ1-1,TRBV7-9,TRBD1,14,TGTGCCAGCAGAGGACAGGGGGCGAACACTGAAGCTTTCTTT,CASRGQGANTEAFF
NA,TRBJ2-5,TRBV5-1,TRBD2,13,TGCGCCAGCAGTAGCGGGTCAGGAGAGACCCAGTACTTC,CASSSGSGETQYF
few,TRBJ2-7,TRBV11-2,NA,15,TGTGCCAGCAGCTTCGGAGGACTTGGGCTTTACGAGCAGTACTTC,CASSFGGLGLYEQYF
NA,TRBJ2-1,TRBV24-1,NA,14,TGTGCCACCAGTGATTTGCGGCAGAGGAATGAGCAGTTCTTC,CATSDLRQRNEQFF
once,TRBJ1-1,TRBV6-5,TRBD1,13,TGTGCCAGCAGGAACAGGGGTAGCACTGAAGCTTTCTTT,CASRNRGSTEAFF
NA,TRBJ1-2,TRBV9,TRBD1,13,TGTGCCAGCAGCGCGAGTGGGACAGGGAGCTACACCTTC,CASSASGTGSYTF
NA,TRBJ2-7,TRBV14,NA,16,TGTGCCAGCAGCCCGAGATCGGGGGTGATCTCCTACGAGCAGTACTTC,CASSPRSGVISYEQYF
NA,TRBJ2-7,TRBV7-8,TRBD1,18,TGTGCCAGCAGCGCCTACAGGGGTCTTCAGAGAAAGAACTACGAGCAGTACTTC,CASSAYRGLQRKNYEQYF
NA,TRBJ1-5,TRBV30,TRBD1,15,TGTGCCTGGAGTGTCGGGACAGGGCACAATCAGCCCCAGCATTTT,CAWSVGTGHNQPQHF
NA,TRBJ2-1,TRBV3-1/TRBV3-2,NA,14,TGTGCCAGCAGCCCCCACTCGGGGAAAAATGAGCAGTTCTTC,CASSPHSGKNEQFF
NA,TRBJ2-1,TRBV10-3,NA,15,TGTGCCATCGGCCCCGGCATTACTGAGGGCGATGAGCAGTTCTTC,CAIGPGITEGDEQFF
NA,TRBJ1-5,TRBV19,NA,17,TGTGCCAGTAGTACCTGGGCGCTGACAAGTAGCAATCAGCCCCAGCATTTT,CASSTWALTSSNQPQHF
NA,TRBJ1-5,TRBV6-2/TRBV6-3,NA,11,TGTGCCAGCAGTTACTTCGGGCCCCAGCATTTT,CASSYFGPQHF
NA,TRBJ2-4,TRBV29-1,TRBD2,16,TGCAGCGTTGAAGAGCGAGCGGGAGTGTCCAAAAACATTCAGTACTTC,CSVEERAGVSKNIQYF
NA,TRBJ1-2,TRBV7-3,TRBD1,14,TGTGCCAGCAGCTTAACGGCACAGGGGAATGGCTACACCTTC,CASSLTAQGNGYTF
NA,TRBJ1-2,TRBV12-3/TRBV12-4,NA,13,TGTGCCAGCAGTTTAGGACAGATCTATGGCTACACCTTC,CASSLGQIYGYTF
NA,TRBJ1-1,TRBV7-9,NA,15,TGTGCCAGCAGCTCCCGTGGAGGGGTGAACACTGAAGCTTTCTTT,CASSSRGGVNTEAFF